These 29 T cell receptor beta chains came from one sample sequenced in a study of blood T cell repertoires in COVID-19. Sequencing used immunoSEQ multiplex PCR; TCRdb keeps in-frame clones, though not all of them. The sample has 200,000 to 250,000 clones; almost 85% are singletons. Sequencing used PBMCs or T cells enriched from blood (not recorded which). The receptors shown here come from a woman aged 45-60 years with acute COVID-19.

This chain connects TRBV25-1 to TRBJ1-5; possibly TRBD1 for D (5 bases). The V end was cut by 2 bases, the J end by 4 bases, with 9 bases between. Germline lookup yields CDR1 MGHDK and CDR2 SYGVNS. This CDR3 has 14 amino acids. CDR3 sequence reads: CASSEPPGNQPQHF. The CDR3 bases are TGTGCCAGCAGTGAACCCCCAGGGAATCAGCCCCAGCATTTT.

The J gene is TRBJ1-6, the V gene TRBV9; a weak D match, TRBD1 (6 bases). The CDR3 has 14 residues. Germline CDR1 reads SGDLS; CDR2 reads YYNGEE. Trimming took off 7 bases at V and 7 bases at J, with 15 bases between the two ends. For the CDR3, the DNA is TGTGCCAGCGGAGGGGGGGTTTGGAATTCACCCCTCCACTTT. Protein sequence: CASGGGVWNSPLHF. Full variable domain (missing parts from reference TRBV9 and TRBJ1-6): DSGVTQTPKHLITATGQRVTLRCSPRSGDLSVYWYQQSLDQGLQFLIQYYNGEERAKGNILERFSAQQFPDLHSELNLSSLELGDSALYFCASGGGVWNSPLHFGNGTRLTVT.

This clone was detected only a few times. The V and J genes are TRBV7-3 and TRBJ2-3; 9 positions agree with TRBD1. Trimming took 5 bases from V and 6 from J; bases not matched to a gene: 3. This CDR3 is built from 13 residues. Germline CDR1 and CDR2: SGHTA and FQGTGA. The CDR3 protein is CASSRTGGDTQYF. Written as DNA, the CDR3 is TGTGCCAGCAGCCGAACAGGGGGCGATACGCAGTATTTT.

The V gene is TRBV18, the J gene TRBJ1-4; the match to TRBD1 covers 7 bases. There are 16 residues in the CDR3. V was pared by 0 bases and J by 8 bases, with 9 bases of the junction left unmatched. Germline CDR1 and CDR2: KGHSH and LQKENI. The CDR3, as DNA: TGTGCCAGCTCACCACCGACGCGTGCAGGGGGAGAAAAACTGTTTTTT. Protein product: CASSPPTRAGGEKLFF.

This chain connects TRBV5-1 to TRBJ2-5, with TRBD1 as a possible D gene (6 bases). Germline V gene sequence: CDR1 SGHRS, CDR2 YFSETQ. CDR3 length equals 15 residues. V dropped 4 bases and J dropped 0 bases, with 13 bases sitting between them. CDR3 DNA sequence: TGCGCCAGCAGCCCGGTACAGGGAGACCAAGAGACCCAGTACTTC. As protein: CASSPVQGDQETQYF.

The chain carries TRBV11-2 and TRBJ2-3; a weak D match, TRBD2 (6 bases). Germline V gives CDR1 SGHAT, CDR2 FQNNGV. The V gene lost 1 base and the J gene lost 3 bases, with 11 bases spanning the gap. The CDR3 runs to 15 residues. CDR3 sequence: CASSLGLGGTDTQYF. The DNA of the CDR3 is TGTGCCAGCAGCTTAGGATTGGGGGGAACAGATACGCAGTATTTT.

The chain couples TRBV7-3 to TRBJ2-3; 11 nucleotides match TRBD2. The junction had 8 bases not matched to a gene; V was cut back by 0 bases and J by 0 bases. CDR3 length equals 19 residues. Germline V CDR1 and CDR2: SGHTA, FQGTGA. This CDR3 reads CASSLTPLAGGSSTDTQYF. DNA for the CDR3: TGTGCCAGCAGCTTAACCCCCCTAGCGGGGGGTTCTAGCACAGATACGCAGTATTTT.

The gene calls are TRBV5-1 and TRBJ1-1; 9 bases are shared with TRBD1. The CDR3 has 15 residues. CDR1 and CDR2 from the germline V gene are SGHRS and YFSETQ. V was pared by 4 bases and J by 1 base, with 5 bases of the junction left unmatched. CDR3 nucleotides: TGCGCCAGCAGCCCCGGACAGGGGACGAACACTGAAGCTTTCTTT. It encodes CASSPGQGTNTEAFF.

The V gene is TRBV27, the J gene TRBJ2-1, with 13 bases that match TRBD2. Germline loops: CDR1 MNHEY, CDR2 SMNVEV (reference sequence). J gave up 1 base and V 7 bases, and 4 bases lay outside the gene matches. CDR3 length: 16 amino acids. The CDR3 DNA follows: TGTGCCAGCAAAGAACTAGCGGGGGGGTCCTACAATGAGCAGTTCTTC. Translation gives CASKELAGGSYNEQFF.

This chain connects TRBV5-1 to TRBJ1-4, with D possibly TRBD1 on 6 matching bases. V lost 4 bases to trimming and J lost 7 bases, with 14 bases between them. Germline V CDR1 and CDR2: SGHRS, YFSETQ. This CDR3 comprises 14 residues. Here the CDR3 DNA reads TGCGCCAGCAGCCCCCGGACAGACCTTGAAAAACTGTTTTTT. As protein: CASSPRTDLEKLFF.

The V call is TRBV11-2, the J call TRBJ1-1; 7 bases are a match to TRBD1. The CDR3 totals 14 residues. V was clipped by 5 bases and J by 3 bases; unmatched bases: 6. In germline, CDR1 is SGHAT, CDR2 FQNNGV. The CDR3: CASSPVGQDTEAFF. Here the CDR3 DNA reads TGTGCCAGCAGCCCCGTTGGACAGGACACTGAAGCTTTCTTT.

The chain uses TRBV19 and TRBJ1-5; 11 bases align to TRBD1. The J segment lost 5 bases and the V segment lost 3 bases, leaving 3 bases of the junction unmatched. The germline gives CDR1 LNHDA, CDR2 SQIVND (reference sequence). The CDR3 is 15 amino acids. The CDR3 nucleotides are TGTGCCAGTAGTATTACGGACAGGGGGCATCAGCCCCAGCATTTT. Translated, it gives CASSITDRGHQPQHF.

This CDR3 reads CASSQDIGAGGNEQFF. In DNA, the CDR3 is TGTGCCAGCAGCCAAGATATTGGGGCAGGGGGCAATGAGCAGTTCTTC. The chain recombines TRBV3-1 (or the pseudogene TRBV3-2) with TRBJ2-1; 7 nucleotides align to TRBD1. The CDR3 runs 16 residues. Germline assignment: CDR1 LGHDT and CDR2 YNNKEL (reference sequence). With 0 bases clipped from V and 6 bases from J, the junction kept 8 bases outside the gene matches.

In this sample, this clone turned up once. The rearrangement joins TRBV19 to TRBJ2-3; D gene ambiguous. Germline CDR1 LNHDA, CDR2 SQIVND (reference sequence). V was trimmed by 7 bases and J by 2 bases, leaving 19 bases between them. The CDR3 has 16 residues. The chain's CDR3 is CASTTPELGLTDTQYF. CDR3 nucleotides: TGTGCCAGTACCACCCCTGAACTGGGCCTCACAGATACGCAGTATTTT.

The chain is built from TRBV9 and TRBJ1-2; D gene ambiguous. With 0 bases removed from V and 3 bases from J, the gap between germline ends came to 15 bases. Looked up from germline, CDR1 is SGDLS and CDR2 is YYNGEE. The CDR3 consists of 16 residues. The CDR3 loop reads CASSVGMVIDYYGYTF. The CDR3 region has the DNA TGTGCCAGCAGCGTAGGTATGGTGATAGACTACTATGGCTACACCTTC.

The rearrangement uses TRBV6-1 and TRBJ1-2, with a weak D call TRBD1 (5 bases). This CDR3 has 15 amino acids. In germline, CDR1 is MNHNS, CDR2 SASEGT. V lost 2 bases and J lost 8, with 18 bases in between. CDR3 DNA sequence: TGTGCCAGCAGTGAATACTCGTTGGGAGGGGAAGGCTACACCTTC. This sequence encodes CASSEYSLGGEGYTF.

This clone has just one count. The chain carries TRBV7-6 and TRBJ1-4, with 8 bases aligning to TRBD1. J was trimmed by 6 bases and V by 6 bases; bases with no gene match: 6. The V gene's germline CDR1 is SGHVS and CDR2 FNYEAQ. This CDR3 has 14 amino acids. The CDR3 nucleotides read TGTGCCAGCAGACCCAGGACAGGGCATGAAAAACTGTTTTTT. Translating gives CASRPRTGHEKLFF.

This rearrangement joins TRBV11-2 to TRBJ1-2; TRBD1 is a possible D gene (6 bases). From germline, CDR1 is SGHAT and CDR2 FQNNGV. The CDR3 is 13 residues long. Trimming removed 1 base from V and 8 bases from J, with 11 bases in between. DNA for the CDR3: TGTGCCAGCAGCTTAGGGACAGTTAAGGGCTACACCTTC. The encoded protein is CASSLGTVKGYTF.

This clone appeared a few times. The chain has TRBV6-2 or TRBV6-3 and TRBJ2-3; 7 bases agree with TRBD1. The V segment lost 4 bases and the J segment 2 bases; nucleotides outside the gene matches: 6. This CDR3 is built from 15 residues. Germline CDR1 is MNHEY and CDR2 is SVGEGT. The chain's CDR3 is CASSSGTDNTDTQYF. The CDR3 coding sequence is TGTGCCAGCAGTTCCGGGACAGATAACACAGATACGCAGTATTTT.

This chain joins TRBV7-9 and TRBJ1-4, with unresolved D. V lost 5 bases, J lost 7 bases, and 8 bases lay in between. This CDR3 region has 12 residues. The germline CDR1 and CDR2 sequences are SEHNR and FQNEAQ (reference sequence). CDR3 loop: CASSLSGEKLFF. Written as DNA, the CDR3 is TGTGCCAGCAGCCTAAGTGGTGAAAAACTGTTTTTT.

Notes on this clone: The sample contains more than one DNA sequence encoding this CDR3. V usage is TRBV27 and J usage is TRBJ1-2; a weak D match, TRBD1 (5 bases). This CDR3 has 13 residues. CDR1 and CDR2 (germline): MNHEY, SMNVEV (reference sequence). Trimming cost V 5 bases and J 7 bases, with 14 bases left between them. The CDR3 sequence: CASSTRGRGGYTF. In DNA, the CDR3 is TGTGCCAGCAGTACAAGGGGAAGGGGTGGCTACACCTTC.

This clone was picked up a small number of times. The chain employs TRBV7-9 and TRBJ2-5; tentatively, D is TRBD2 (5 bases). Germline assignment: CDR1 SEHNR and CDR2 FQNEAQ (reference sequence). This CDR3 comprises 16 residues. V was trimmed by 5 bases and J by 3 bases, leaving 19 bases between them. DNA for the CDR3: TGTGCCAGCAGCCCCAGTCGCGGGCGCTCAAAAGAGACCCAGTACTTC. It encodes CASSPSRGRSKETQYF.

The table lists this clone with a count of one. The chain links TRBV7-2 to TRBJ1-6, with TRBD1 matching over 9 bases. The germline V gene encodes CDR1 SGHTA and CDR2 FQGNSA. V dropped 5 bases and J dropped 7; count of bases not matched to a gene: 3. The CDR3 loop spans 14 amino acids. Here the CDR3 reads CASSHRGRNSPLHF. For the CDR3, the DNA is TGTGCCAGCAGCCACAGGGGGCGGAATTCACCCCTCCACTTT.

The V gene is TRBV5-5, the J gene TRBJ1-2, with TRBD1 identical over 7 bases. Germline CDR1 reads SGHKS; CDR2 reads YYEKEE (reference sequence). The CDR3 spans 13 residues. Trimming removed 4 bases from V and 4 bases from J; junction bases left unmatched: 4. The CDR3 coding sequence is TGTGCCAGCAGCACGGGACAGCGCTATGGCTACACCTTC. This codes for CASSTGQRYGYTF.

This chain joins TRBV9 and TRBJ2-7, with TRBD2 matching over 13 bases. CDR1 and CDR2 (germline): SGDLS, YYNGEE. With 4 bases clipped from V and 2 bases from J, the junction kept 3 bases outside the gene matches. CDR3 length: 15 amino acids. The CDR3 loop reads CASSSTSGGTYEQYF. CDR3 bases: TGTGCCAGCAGCTCGACTAGCGGGGGGACCTACGAGCAGTACTTC.

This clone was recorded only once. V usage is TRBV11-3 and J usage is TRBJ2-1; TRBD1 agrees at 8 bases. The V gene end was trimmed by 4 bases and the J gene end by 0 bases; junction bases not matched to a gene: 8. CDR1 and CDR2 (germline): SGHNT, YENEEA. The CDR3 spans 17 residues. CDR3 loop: CASSSGTGLSSYNEQFF. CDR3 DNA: TGTGCCAGCAGCTCTGGGACAGGCCTGAGCTCCTACAATGAGCAGTTCTTC.

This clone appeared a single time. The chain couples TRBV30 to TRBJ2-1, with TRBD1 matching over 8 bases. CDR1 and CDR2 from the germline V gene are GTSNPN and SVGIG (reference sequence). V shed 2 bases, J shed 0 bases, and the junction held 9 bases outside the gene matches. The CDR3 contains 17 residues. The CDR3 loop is CAWSWDWTGSSYNEQFF. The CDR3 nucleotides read TGTGCCTGGAGTTGGGATTGGACAGGGAGCTCCTACAATGAGCAGTTCTTC.

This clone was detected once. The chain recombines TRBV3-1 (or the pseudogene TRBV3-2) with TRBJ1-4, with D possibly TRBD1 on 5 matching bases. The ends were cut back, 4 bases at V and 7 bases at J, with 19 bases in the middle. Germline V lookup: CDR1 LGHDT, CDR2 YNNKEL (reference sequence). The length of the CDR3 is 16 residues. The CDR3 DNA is TGTGCCAGCAGCCTCGGATGGGGGGAATCTAGTGAAAAACTGTTTTTT. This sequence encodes CASSLGWGESSEKLFF.

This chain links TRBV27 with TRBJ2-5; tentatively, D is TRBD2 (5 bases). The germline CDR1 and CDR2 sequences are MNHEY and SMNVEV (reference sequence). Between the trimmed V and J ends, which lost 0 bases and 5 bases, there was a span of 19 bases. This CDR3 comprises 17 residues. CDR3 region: CASSLSFWLLGAETQYF. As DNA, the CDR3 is TGTGCCAGCAGTTTATCTTTCTGGCTACTAGGAGCCGAGACCCAGTACTTC.